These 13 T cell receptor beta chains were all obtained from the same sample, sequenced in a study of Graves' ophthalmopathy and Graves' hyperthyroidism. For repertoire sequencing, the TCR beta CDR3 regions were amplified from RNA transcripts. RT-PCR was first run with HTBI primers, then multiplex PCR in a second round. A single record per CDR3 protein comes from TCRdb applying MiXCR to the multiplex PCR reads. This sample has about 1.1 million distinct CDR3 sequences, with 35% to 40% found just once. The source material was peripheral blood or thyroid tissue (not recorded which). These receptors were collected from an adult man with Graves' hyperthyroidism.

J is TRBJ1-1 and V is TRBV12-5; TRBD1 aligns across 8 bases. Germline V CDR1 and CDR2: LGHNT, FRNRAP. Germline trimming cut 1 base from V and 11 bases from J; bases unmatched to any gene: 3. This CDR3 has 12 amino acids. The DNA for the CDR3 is TGTGCTAGTGGTTTGGGAACAGGGGGTGCTTTCTTT. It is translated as CASGLGTGGAFF.

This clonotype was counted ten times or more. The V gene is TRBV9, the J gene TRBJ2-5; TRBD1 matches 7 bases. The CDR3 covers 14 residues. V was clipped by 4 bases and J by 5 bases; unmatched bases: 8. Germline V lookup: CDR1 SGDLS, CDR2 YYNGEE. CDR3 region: CASSQWDSQETQYF. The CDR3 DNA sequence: TGTGCCAGCAGCCAATGGGACAGCCAGGAGACCCAGTACTTC.

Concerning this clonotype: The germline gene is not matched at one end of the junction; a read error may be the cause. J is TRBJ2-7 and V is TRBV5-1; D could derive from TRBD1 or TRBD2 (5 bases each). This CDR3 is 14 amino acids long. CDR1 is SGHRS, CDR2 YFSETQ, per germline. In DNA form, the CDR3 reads TGCGCCTGCAGCGCCCGGGGCACAGCCTACGAGCAGTACTTC. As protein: CACSARGTAYEQYF.

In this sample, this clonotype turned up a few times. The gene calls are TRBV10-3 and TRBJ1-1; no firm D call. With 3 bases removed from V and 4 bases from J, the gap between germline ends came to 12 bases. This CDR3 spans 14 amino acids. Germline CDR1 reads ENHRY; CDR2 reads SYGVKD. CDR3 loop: CAISDTGGSTEAFF. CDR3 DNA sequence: TGTGCCATCAGTGATACGGGAGGAAGCACTGAAGCTTTCTTT.

The CDR3 coding sequence is TGTGCCAGCACCCCCGGACGGGCCCCAGTCCGGGCTTTCTTT. It yields the protein CASTPGRAPVRAFF. V usage is TRBV12-3 or TRBV12-4 and J usage is TRBJ1-1; D is unclear. The CDR3 contains 14 residues. Between the trimmed V and J ends, which lost 7 bases and 11 bases, there was a span of 23 bases.

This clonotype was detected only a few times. Here the CDR3 DNA reads TGTGCCAGCAGCTTACGAACTGGCGGGCCCTCTGATCGGGCCCAGTACTTC. Translation gives CASSLRTGGPSDRAQYF. The V call is TRBV7-2, the J call TRBJ2-5, with a tentative D call TRBD2 (5 bases). Deletions cut 2 bases from V and 9 bases from J, with 25 bases between. CDR1 is SGHTA, CDR2 FQGNSA, per germline. The CDR3 length is 17 residues.

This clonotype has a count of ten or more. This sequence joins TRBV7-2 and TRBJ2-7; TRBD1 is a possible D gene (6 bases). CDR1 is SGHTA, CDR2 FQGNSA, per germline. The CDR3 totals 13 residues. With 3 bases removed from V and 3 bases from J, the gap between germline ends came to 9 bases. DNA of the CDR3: TGTGCCAGCAGCTTTAGACAGGACTACGAGCAGTACTTC. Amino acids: CASSFRQDYEQYF. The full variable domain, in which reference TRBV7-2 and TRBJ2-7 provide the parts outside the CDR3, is GAGVSQSPSNKVTEKGKDVELRCDPISGHTALYWYRQSLGQGLEFLIYFQGNSAPDKSGLPSDRFSAERTGGSVSTLTIQRTQQEDSAVYLCASSFRQDYEQYFGPGTRLTVT.

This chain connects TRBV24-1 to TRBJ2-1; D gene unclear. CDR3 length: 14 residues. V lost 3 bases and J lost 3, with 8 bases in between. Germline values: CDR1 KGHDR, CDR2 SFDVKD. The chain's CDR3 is CATSDPTGYNEQFF. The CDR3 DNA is TGTGCCACCAGTGATCCGACTGGCTACAATGAGCAGTTCTTC.

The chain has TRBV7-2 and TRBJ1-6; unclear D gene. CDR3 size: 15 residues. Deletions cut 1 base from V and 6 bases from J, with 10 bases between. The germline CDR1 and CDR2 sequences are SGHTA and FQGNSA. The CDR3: CASSLEARGNSPLHF. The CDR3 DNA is TGTGCCAGCAGCTTAGAGGCCCGGGGTAATTCACCCCTCCACTTT.

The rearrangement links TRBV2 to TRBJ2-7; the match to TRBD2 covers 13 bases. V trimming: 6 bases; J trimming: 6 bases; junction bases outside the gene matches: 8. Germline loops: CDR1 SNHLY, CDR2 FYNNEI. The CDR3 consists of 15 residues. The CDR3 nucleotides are TGTGCCAGCAGACAAGGACTAGCGGGAGCTCTCGAGCAGTACTTC. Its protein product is CASRQGLAGALEQYF.

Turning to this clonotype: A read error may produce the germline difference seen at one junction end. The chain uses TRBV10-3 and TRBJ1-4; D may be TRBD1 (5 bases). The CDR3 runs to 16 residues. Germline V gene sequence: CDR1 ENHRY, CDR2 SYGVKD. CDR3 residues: CANSYPATATNEKLFF. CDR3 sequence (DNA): TGTGCCAACAGTTACCCCGCGACAGCAACTAATGAAAAACTGTTTTTT.

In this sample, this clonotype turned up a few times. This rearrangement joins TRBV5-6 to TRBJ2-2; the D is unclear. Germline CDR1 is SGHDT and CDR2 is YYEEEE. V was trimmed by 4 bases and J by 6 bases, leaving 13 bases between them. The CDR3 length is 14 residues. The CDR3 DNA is TGTGCCAGCAGCCCCATTAATCCGCCCGGGGAGCTGTTTTTT. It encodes CASSPINPPGELFF. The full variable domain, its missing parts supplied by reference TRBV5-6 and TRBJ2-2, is DAGVTQSPTHLIKTRGQQVTLRCSPKSGHDTVSWYQQALGQGPQFIFQYYEEEERQRGNFPDRFSGHQFPNYSSELNVNALLLGDSALYLCASSPINPPGELFFGEGSRLTVL.

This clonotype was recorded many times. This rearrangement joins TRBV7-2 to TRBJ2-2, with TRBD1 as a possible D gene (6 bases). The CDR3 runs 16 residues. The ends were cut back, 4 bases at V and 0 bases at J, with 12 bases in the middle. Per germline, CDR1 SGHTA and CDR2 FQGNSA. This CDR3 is CASSSRQVANTGELFF. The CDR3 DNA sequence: TGTGCCAGCAGCTCCAGACAGGTGGCGAACACCGGGGAGCTGTTTTTT.